This TCR beta chain was captured in a study of blood T cell repertoires in COVID-19. Germline CDR1 SGHTA, CDR2 FQGNSA. Deletions cut 3 bases from V and 1 base from J, with 7 bases between. The CDR3 is 13 amino acids. Original processing methods: Quantification of nucleated cells was approximated via reference gene primer amplification. The data were produced by immunoSEQ multiplex PCR, yet TCRdb's version contains in-frame clones alone and is incomplete. The D gene and trimming were derived from the DNA, and the V and J assignments and clone size from that table. The repertoire consists of under 250,000 clones, with around 81% occurring once and the leading ten covering just under 9%. Membership in each cohort depended on participant-reported clinical history.

The sequencing sample was made of PBMCs or T cells enriched from blood (not recorded which). The TCR was taken from a woman aged 45-65 years with acute COVID-19. The chain has TRBV7-2 and TRBJ2-7; D is undetermined. The CDR3 DNA is TGTGCCAGCAGCTTTACGGTATCCTACGAGCAGTACTTC. It codes for CASSFTVSYEQYF.